Sequencing of this TCR beta chain was carried out in a study of Graves' ophthalmopathy and Graves' hyperthyroidism. Looked up from germline, CDR1 is MGHDK and CDR2 is SYGVNS. CDR3 length: 15 amino acids. V dropped 5 bases and J dropped 8; count of bases not matched to a gene: 9. This clonotype showed up just once. Amplifying from RNA transcripts, the study obtained TCR beta CDR3 regions. Second-round multiplex PCR came after first-round RT-PCR with HTBI primers. TCRdb called the multiplex PCR reads again in MiXCR, with one record for every CDR3 protein. The sample holds 650,000 to 900,000 distinct CDR3 sequences; 35% to 50% are singletons and the top ten take less than 55%.

The sequenced sample was peripheral blood. This chain connects TRBV25-1 to TRBJ2-2; the match to TRBD1 covers 9 bases. This receptor was identified in an adult man with Graves' ophthalmopathy. CDR3 region: CASSYDRGAVGELFF. CDR3 nucleotide sequence: TGTGCCAGCAGTTACGACAGGGGGGCTGTGGGGGAGCTGTTTTTT.